The entry below describes one TCR beta chain. It lacks a known antigen. Base qualities are not provided; no much larger clone lies one nucleotide away. The data derive from a study of cytomegalovirus exposure and HLA in healthy donors (dated by TCRdb to 2015 to 2018). A note on the overall study: According to an earlier analysis of several hundred of the donors, about 190 million T cells yielded some 120 million unique TCR beta sequences and about 300 Gb of sequence data. An early release covering 550 to 700 HLA-typed donors comprised about 300 gigabases of sequencing data and approximately 80 million unique TCR sequences. Of the 350 to 450 genotyped donors, approximately 80% fell in the genetic ancestry cluster associated with self-reported Caucasian donors. The study aimed to test whether cataloging public T cell receptors could reveal signatures of past pathogen exposure. The T cell repertoires of 666 subjects were profiled by immunosequencing and related to cytomegalovirus serostatus. In addition to the first cohort of around 670 subjects, a separate validation cohort of approximately 120 different subjects was used. High-throughput TCR immunosequencing, statistical association of individual TCRs with disease status, and machine learning were combined to predict cytomegalovirus infection status. A later analysis re-analyzed previously published TCR beta repertoires from 550 to 700 donors and added high-resolution HLA genotyping to study TCR occurrence patterns. The later analysis used no new phenotypic data to find candidate immune exposures, relying instead on TCR beta sequences and their occurrence across donors. In an earlier analysis of roughly 540 of the donors, high-throughput TCR beta sequencing was used to judge whether each TCR beta V gene segment behaved as functional or pseudogenic. Donor age, sex, ethnicity and CMV serostatus were collected together with the repertoire data. A later genetic analysis took genome-wide SNP genotypes for 398 of the 666 donors and used that subset as a discovery cohort. Every discovery cohort repertoire had been produced on one sequencing platform. HLA typing included class I and class II loci at four-digit resolution. The number of donors typed differed by locus, with roughly 629-640 for A, B, C, DRB1 and DQB1, roughly 520 for DQA1, nearly 610 for DPA1, and some 440 for DPB1. Five DR-DQ haplotypes were treated as single units for association and clustering because of strong linkage in the cohort. Among a few hundred genotyped donors of the cohort, an average of approximately 240,000 unique TCR beta nucleotide sequences were sequenced per donor, 15% to 20% of them non-productive.

The cohort consisted of some 670 healthy bone marrow donors. At the time of sampling, all cohort members were nominally healthy, though unrecorded immune exposures were likely present. The donor tested CMV seropositive and was one of the 289 seropositive cohort members. Each donor provided a peripheral blood sample, and peripheral blood mononuclear cells were used for TCR beta sequencing. The Qiagen DNeasy Blood Extraction Kit was used to extract genomic DNA from the blood cell samples. The paper's findings and limits, for the study overall: Assigning TCR associations to individual alleles was difficult when HLA alleles, especially DR and DQ, strongly co-occurred. The authors suggested that the approach could potentially be generalized to other disease states and immunological phenotypes. The 87-base-pair reads could not distinguish some IMGT-functional V segments, including TRBV6-2 and TRBV6-3, so those segments were excluded. Cytomegalovirus status was reported to be diagnosed by the classifier with high specificity and sensitivity in both the original and validation cohorts. For the cohort, immune exposure information was limited to CMV serostatus. A later genetic analysis reported fewer N-insertions in productive TCRs among donors in an Asian-associated ancestry cluster than the roughly 690-donor mean. A later genetic analysis associated a missense DCLRE1C variant with V-gene and J-gene trimming of TCR beta chains, and an independent cohort replicated the association. Roughly uniform sequencing depth across donors was assumed in presence/absence analyses, although this assumption may not hold. A further reported finding was that TCR beta sequences accurately predicted the HLA-A and HLA-B alleles for most subjects in the first cohort. Specific HLA alleles were associated with 15,000 to 20,000 TCR beta sequences at a false discovery rate of 0.05 in a later analysis. The study listed over 150 TCR beta chains as associated with cytomegalovirus. Because HLA typing was unavailable for some donors at each locus, only the typed subset was used in association tests. In vitro tests confirmed that a few of the cytomegalovirus-associated TCR beta chains recognize cytomegalovirus antigens. The sequencing pipeline was judged likely to have produced a cluster of highly shared sequence variants as a technical artifact. According to a later analysis, parvovirus B19, influenza, CMV and Epstein-Barr virus appeared linked to several top co-occurrence clusters. In an earlier analysis of around 600 of the donors, most TCR beta V segments were observed in productive rearrangements about 87% or about 30% of the time, broadly matching IMGT annotations. In a later analysis, the rate of TCR association differed among HLA loci, with DRB1 alleles having the most associated TCRs and HLA-C alleles having the fewest. The earlier analysis of 587 of the donors excluded approximately 17 rarely observed V segments, including chromosome 9 orphons, because counts were too low. The cohort was sequenced for TCR beta chains only, and without alpha or paired-chain data the features that could be detected were limited. Correlated functional status among segregating V segments might be attributable to linkage disequilibrium, but an unknown experimental factor could not be ruled out. Most CMV-associated TCR beta chains appeared to be HLA-restricted in a later analysis, and the HLA associations seemed to be driven largely by CMV exposure. In a later analysis, HLA-associated TCR beta chains were found to be more clonally expanded and to have lower generation probabilities than equally common non-associated chains. While some public TCRs were present in many individuals, most TCR sequences turned up only very rarely across donors.

The library was obtained by the immunoSEQ multiplex PCR assay. The multiplex PCR relied on a mix of 60 forward primers for TCR Vbeta segments and 13 reverse primers for TCR Jbeta segments. The CDR3 region of rearranged TCR beta genes was amplified from genomic DNA by a multiplex PCR assay. Amplified TCR beta libraries were sequenced as 87-base-pair reads on the Illumina HiSeq System. Per the authors' processing: A later analysis counted some 74 million unique TCR beta chains across the 550 to 800 repertoires, and some 12 million of these chains were shared by at least two donors. Raw reads were error-corrected and collapsed into unique sequences with a nearest-neighbor algorithm that merged closely related sequences to remove PCR and sequencing errors. V, D and J gene segments were assigned by aligning CDR3 sequences to IMGT reference sequences. For a sequence to be retained, at least a six-nucleotide match to both a V gene segment and a J gene segment was required. A rearrangement was called productive if the CDR3 had no stop codons and remained in frame with V and J, and every other rearrangement was called non-productive. Following IMGT convention, CDR3 was defined as the stretch from the second conserved V-encoded cysteine up to the conserved J-encoded phenylalanine. Sequences without an unambiguous match to a single V gene segment were excluded from the earlier analysis of almost 600 of the donors. An earlier analysis of 587 of the donors called V segments functional above 56.7% productive rearrangements and segregating when the between-donor standard deviation exceeded 5%. To diagnose cytomegalovirus status from the catalog of TCR beta chain sequences, a statistical classification framework was built. In a later analysis, TCR nucleotide sequences were compared against IMGT/GENE-DB human TR gene sequences so that V and J genes could be assigned. The TCRdist pipeline was used in a later analysis to assign CDR3 sequences and most-parsimonious VDJ recombination scenarios. In a later analysis, each TCR beta chain was defined by its CDR3 amino acid sequence together with its V-gene family, and reads lacking a unique V-gene family were excluded. In a later analysis, approximately 590 highly shared, low-generation-probability nucleotide sequences were removed to address suspected cross-contamination and a sequencing artifact. A later analysis calculated a clonal expansion index for each public chain from normalized within-repertoire ranks of inferred template counts. A later analysis computed generation probabilities with a VDJ recombination model fitted to out-of-frame rearrangements, and checked the results against IGoR. In a later analysis, hypergeometric tests were used to score TCR-TCR, TCR-HLA and TCR-CMV co-occurrence, with a repertoire-size bias correction applied to TCR pairs. False discovery rates were estimated in a later analysis by permuting HLA or CMV assignments 20 times. In a later analysis, co-occurring TCRs were grouped using DBSCAN, with TCRdist sequence similarity added in when clustering inside HLA-allele-positive subsets. Repertoires with fewer than 30,000 or more than 120,000 public chains were left out of co-occurrence clustering, as were five repertoires with anomalous nucleotide sharing. TCRdb obtained this table from immuneACCESS and retained in-frame rearrangements with V and J assigned. These tables miss some clones; where compared with another copy, unresolved V genes account for less than half of the shortfall, and the remainder is unexplained. The DNA was the basis for D and trimming; V, J and clone size are from that table. For this sample there are roughly 150,000 clones; 64% appear just once. Clones ranked in the top ten supply 3% of the sample.

Trimming takes 0 bases from V and 0 bases from J, and the germline ends sit 7 bases apart. For CDR1 and CDR2, the germline V gene lists SGDLS and YYNGEE. The CDR3 spans 15 residues, from the cysteine through the phenylalanine. The retained sequence is limited to the CDR3, 45 bases, with the frame set at the first base. The sequence joins TRBV9 to TRBJ1-3; possibly the D gene is TRBD1, per 6 matching bases. Sequencing used PBMCs. This clonotype originated in a woman between 25 and 40 years old in good health and CMV-seropositive. In nucleotide form, the sequence is TGTGCCAGCAGCGTAGGGGGGCTCTCTGGAAACACCATATATTTT. This translates into CASSVGGLSGNTIYF.